This TCR beta chain originates from a study of human T cells and chemical hapten exposure. Study information: Once 0.01% DPC had been applied to the upper back by patch test, readings were taken at 6 days.

Germline assignment: CDR1 DFQATT and CDR2 SNEGSKA (reference sequence). V lost 6 bases to trimming and J lost 0 bases, with 14 bases between them. This CDR3 has 15 residues. What the library attached to individual cDNA molecules were unique molecular identifiers. TCRdb re-analysed the RACE reads in MiXCR, keeping a single row per CDR3 protein. The data hold 250,000 or so distinct CDR3 sequences, with around 9.3% observed a single time. As for time point: pre-sensitization, week 0. Indicated treatment: therapeutic diphenylcyclopropenone sensitization with weekly scalp DPC. This clonotype has at least ten counts.

The chain is built from TRBV20-1 and TRBJ2-2; no clear D gene. This TCR was recovered from a middle-aged woman with alopecia areata. Some clones in this sample may be carry-over from other donors' samples. The material sequenced was whole blood, taken in connection with sensitization to the hapten diphenylcyclopropenone (DPC). CDR3 region: CSAMSRPSNTGELFF. In DNA, the CDR3 is TGCAGTGCCATGAGCCGACCCTCGAACACCGGGGAGCTGTTTTTT.